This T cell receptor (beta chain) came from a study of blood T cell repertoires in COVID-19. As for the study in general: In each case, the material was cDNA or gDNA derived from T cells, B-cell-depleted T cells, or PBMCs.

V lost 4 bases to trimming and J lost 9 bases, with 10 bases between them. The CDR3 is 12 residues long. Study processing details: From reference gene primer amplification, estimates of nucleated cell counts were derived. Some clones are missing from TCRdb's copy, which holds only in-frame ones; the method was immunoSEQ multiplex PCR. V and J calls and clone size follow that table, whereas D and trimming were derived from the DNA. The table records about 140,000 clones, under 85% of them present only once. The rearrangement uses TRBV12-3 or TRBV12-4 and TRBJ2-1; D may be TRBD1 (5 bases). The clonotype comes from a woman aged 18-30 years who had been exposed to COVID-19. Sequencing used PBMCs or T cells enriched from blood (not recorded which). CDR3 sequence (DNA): TGTGCCAGCAGTTGGGGCGGTATTGAGCAGTTCTTC. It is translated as CASSWGGIEQFF.